This TCR beta chain was captured by sequencing in a study of blood T cell repertoires in COVID-19. Whole-study context: COVID-19 samples from acute and convalescent phases originated in the United States, Italy and Spain. T cells, B-cell-depleted T cells, or PBMCs provided the cDNA or gDNA that served as material.

This clone showed up just a few times. Germline V gene sequence: CDR1 WNHNN, CDR2 SYGVQD (reference sequence). CDR3 size: 15 residues. The ends were cut back, 4 bases at V and 1 base at J, with 8 bases in the middle. As processed by the authors: By means of reference gene primer amplification, nucleated cell counts were estimated. Measured with immunoSEQ multiplex PCR; TCRdb has only the in-frame clones, and not every one. The D gene and trimming were derived from the DNA, and the V and J assignments and clone size from that table. The sample has approximately 270,000 clones, around 88% seen once. The chain employs TRBV10-1 and TRBJ1-6; no reliable D call. The TCR sequence derives from an elderly man with acute or convalescent COVID-19. Sample: peripheral blood. In DNA form, the CDR3 reads TGCGCCAGCAGTGGGCCAGAATCCTATAATTCACCCCTCCACTTT. Translating gives CASSGPESYNSPLHF.